Listed here is a single T cell receptor (beta chain). This record comes from a study of blood T cell repertoires in COVID-19. Across the study: Acute and convalescent COVID-19 specimens originated in the United States, Italy and Spain. PBMCs, B-cell-depleted T cells, or T cells were the source of the cDNA or gDNA that made up the material.

CDR3 size: 20 residues. Per germline, CDR1 MDHEN and CDR2 SYDVKM. The V segment lost 5 bases and the J segment 0 bases; nucleotides outside the gene matches: 13. Each participant's cohort was designated according to participant-reported clinical history. The repertoire was sequenced with immunoSEQ multiplex PCR; TCRdb's copy has only in-frame clones and lacks some. The profile covers about 400,000 clones, with 70% to 90% appearing a single time and nearly 2% taken by the ten largest. The specimen sequenced was PBMCs or T cells enriched from blood (not recorded which). This clonotype was sampled from a woman aged 18-29 years with acute COVID-19. The rearrangement links TRBV28 to TRBJ2-1; 13 positions agree with TRBD2. The chain's CDR3 is CASSALPGTSGINSYNEQFF. The CDR3 nucleotides are TGTGCCAGCAGTGCATTACCCGGGACTAGCGGGATCAACTCCTACAATGAGCAGTTCTTC.